The source of this TCR beta chain is a study of T cells in Graves' hyperthyroidism and ophthalmopathy. Overall study findings and caveats: Ophthalmopathy was distinguished from stable hyperthyroidism by 13 V-J signatures. Blood also contained most expanded thyroid clonotypes above 0.001. Progression to ophthalmopathy was predicted a median of approximately 6.4 months early.

On this clonotype itself: Its antigen is still unknown.

Trimming cost V 3 bases and J 6 bases, with 15 bases left between them. Germline V gives CDR1 MDHEN, CDR2 SYDVKM. The CDR3 totals 15 residues. Patients aged 18 to 65 had newly diagnosed hyperthyroidism lasting under 2 months. Amplified regions were TCR beta CDR3 sequences from RNA transcripts. With the HTBI primer set, the TCR CDR3 went through a first round of RT-PCR. From the multiplex PCR reads, TCRdb called clonotypes with MiXCR, one entry per CDR3 protein. This sample has tens of thousands of distinct CDR3 sequences, with about 54% found just once. The specimen sequenced was peripheral blood or thyroid tissue (not recorded which). V is TRBV28 and J is TRBJ1-5; tentatively, D is TRBD1 (5 bases). The TCR sequence derives from a man aged 18-30 years with Graves' hyperthyroidism. The CDR3 DNA follows: TGTGCCAGCAGTTTGTCCCAGGGTTACGGTCAGCCCCAGCATTTT. Translating it yields CASSLSQGYGQPQHF.